What follows is one TCR beta chain and its context. This CDR3 region has 15 residues. CDR1 and CDR2 (germline): SNHLY, FYNNEI. The V gene end was trimmed by 4 bases and the J gene end by 2 bases; junction bases not matched to a gene: 5. This sample was taken from a study of blood T cell repertoires in COVID-19. Overall study: Samples taken during acute and convalescent COVID-19 were collected in the United States, Italy and Spain. PBMCs, B-cell-depleted T cells, or T cells provided the cDNA or gDNA that made up the material.

In the authors' workflow: Estimates of nucleated cell counts were drawn from the amplification of reference gene primers. The repertoire was sequenced with immunoSEQ multiplex PCR; TCRdb's copy has only in-frame clones and lacks some. Clone size and V and J calls were adopted from that table, with D and trimming inferred from the DNA. This table has about 270,000 clones, around 88% appearing once. The V call is TRBV2, the J call TRBJ2-3, with 8 bases identical to TRBD2. The sequencing input was peripheral blood. The sequence was collected from a man aged 80 or over with acute or convalescent COVID-19. The CDR3 reads CASSVVAGTTDTQYF. CDR3 nucleotides: TGTGCCAGCAGTGTTGTAGCGGGAACCACAGATACGCAGTATTTT.